The 29 T cell receptor beta chains given below trace back to one sample, sequenced in a study of blood T cell repertoires in COVID-19. Clones were sequenced by immunoSEQ multiplex PCR, and TCRdb holds only the in-frame ones, with some missing. The sample consists of a few hundred thousand clones, more than 85% of them appearing once. The sequenced sample was peripheral blood. The receptors stem from a man aged 18 to 30 with active or convalescent COVID-19.

The chain combines TRBV25-1 with TRBJ2-5; 8 nucleotides agree with TRBD1. V shed 3 bases, J shed 0 bases, and the junction held 0 bases outside the gene matches. The CDR3 contains 14 residues. Germline V gene lookup returns CDR1 MGHDK and CDR2 SYGVNS. The CDR3 nucleotides read TGTGCCAGCAGTGAGACAGGGGACCAAGAGACCCAGTACTTC. It codes for CASSETGDQETQYF.

The chain carries TRBV6-1 and TRBJ2-1; D gene unclear. The CDR3 contains 14 residues. In germline, CDR1 is MNHNS, CDR2 SASEGT. Deletions cut 2 bases from V and 2 bases from J, with 7 bases between. CDR3 in DNA: TGTGCCAGCAGTGAATTAGTCGCCTACAATGAGCAGTTCTTC. Protein: CASSELVAYNEQFF.

The chain is built from TRBV6-1 and TRBJ1-5; TRBD1 is a possible D gene (5 bases). V lost 4 bases to trimming and J lost 2 bases, with 15 bases between them. Germline CDR1 MNHNS, CDR2 SASEGT. The CDR3 spans 16 residues. The CDR3 reads CASSGQWGEGNQPQHF. The CDR3 coding sequence is TGTGCCAGCAGTGGACAGTGGGGTGAGGGCAATCAGCCCCAGCATTTT.

V gene TRBV5-1 combines with J gene TRBJ1-4; 7 bases align to TRBD1. The CDR3 totals 14 residues. Looked up from germline, CDR1 is SGHRS and CDR2 is YFSETQ. The trim removed 4 bases at V and 8 bases at J, leaving 8 bases unmatched. CDR3 in amino acids: CASSAGQPDEKLFF. The CDR3 DNA sequence: TGCGCCAGCAGCGCGGGACAGCCGGACGAAAAACTGTTTTTT.

In this sample, this clone turned up once. This sequence joins TRBV7-9 and TRBJ1-5; 11 positions agree with TRBD1. The V gene's germline CDR1 is SEHNR and CDR2 FQNEAQ (reference sequence). J gave up 3 bases and V 5 bases, and 6 bases lay outside the gene matches. The CDR3 has 16 amino acids. The CDR3: CASSVWTGGVNQPQHF. CDR3 DNA: TGTGCCAGCAGCGTCTGGACAGGGGGCGTCAATCAGCCCCAGCATTTT. Based on the CDR3 plus reference TRBV7-9 and TRBJ1-5, the full variable domain is DTGVSQNPRHKITKRGQNVTFRCDPISEHNRLYWYRQTLGQGPEFLTYFQNEAQLEKSRLLSDRFSAERPKGSFSTLEIQRTEQGDSAMYLCASSVWTGGVNQPQHFGDGTRLSIL.

The rearrangement uses TRBV5-1 and TRBJ2-1; 8 nucleotides align to TRBD1. This CDR3 contains 13 residues. Germline trimming cut 6 bases from V and 6 bases from J; bases unmatched to any gene: 5. Per the germline V gene, CDR1 is SGHRS and CDR2 is YFSETQ. Written as DNA, the CDR3 is TGCGCCAGCAAACAGGGGGTGCGCAATGAGCAGTTCTTC. This gives the protein CASKQGVRNEQFF.

The genes are TRBV30 and TRBJ1-1; 7 bases fit TRBD1. Germline CDR1 reads GTSNPN; CDR2 reads SVGIG (reference sequence). CDR3 length: 15 amino acids. Trimming removed 7 bases from V and 6 bases from J; junction bases left unmatched: 17. Written as DNA, the CDR3 is TGTGCCTCTCTACCCCGACAGGGTTTAGTTGCTGAAGCTTTCTTT. This encodes CASLPRQGLVAEAFF.

A few counts support this clone. V is TRBV6-2 or TRBV6-3 and J is TRBJ1-1; D is unclear. Germline V gene lookup returns CDR1 MNHEY and CDR2 SVGEGT. This CDR3 spans 14 amino acids. V was pared by 2 bases and J by 7 bases, with 14 bases between. CDR3 nucleotides: TGTGCCAGCAGTTACGGCGGGGATTTGGGTGAAGCTTTCTTT. Its translation is CASSYGGDLGEAFF.

The chain recombines TRBV7-3 with TRBJ2-7, with 8 bases aligning to TRBD1. The V gene's germline CDR1 is SGHTA and CDR2 FQGTGA. After removal of 5 bases from V and 2 bases from J, the junction contained 5 bases not matched to a gene. CDR3 length equals 14 residues. CDR3 residues: CASSRDRGAYEQYF. DNA for the CDR3: TGTGCCAGCAGCCGCGACAGGGGAGCCTACGAGCAGTACTTC.

The chain employs TRBV24-1 and TRBJ2-1, with TRBD2 matching 7 bases. Germline trimming cut 5 bases from V and 2 bases from J; bases unmatched to any gene: 5. This CDR3 has 15 residues. Germline V gives CDR1 KGHDR, CDR2 SFDVKD. The CDR3 coding sequence is TGTGCCACCAGTGCTACCGGACTAGCCTACAATGAGCAGTTCTTC. Its protein product is CATSATGLAYNEQFF.

CDR3 in DNA: TGTGCCATCAGTGAGTCGACAGCTAGCGGGGGGGCGGCAGATACGCAGTATTTT. Residues: CAISESTASGGAADTQYF. V is TRBV10-3 and J is TRBJ2-3, with TRBD2 matching 12 bases. V lost 0 bases to trimming and J lost 4 bases; unmatched junction nucleotides: 8. The CDR3 is made up of 18 amino acids. Looked up from germline, CDR1 is ENHRY and CDR2 is SYGVKD.

CDR3 loop: CASSSGQNNYGYTF. The CDR3 region has the DNA TGTGCCAGCAGCTCGGGACAGAATAACTATGGCTACACCTTC. The chain couples TRBV7-9 to TRBJ1-2, with 7 bases aligning to TRBD1. Germline V gene sequence: CDR1 SEHNR, CDR2 FQNEAQ (reference sequence). This CDR3 comprises 14 residues. J lost 1 base, V lost 4 bases, and 3 bases had no gene match.

The chain links TRBV5-5 to TRBJ2-7; 7 positions match TRBD1. CDR3 length: 12 residues. The J segment lost 5 bases and the V segment lost 4 bases, leaving 3 bases of the junction unmatched. The germline V gene encodes CDR1 SGHKS and CDR2 YYEKEE (reference sequence). The CDR3 DNA reads TGTGCCAGCAGCGAGGGACAGAACGAGCAGTACTTC. Protein product: CASSEGQNEQYF.

V and J are TRBV9 and TRBJ2-7, with 9 bases fitting TRBD1. The CDR3 extends over 15 amino acids. Trimming took 3 bases from V and 9 from J; bases not matched to a gene: 13. CDR1 SGDLS and CDR2 YYNGEE come from the germline V gene. CDR3 bases: TGTGCCAGCAGCGCTCGCGTGGACAGGGGAAGCCGGCAGTACTTC. Translation gives CASSARVDRGSRQYF.

J is TRBJ2-3 and V is TRBV7-2, with D unresolved. In germline, CDR1 is SGHTA, CDR2 FQGNSA. Between the trimmed V and J ends, which lost 4 bases and 2 bases, there was a span of 10 bases. This CDR3 contains 14 residues. CDR3 nucleotide sequence: TGTGCCAGCAGCTCTCGGTCCCCCACAGATACGCAGTATTTT. It codes for CASSSRSPTDTQYF.

This clone occurred once. The V and J genes are TRBV2 and TRBJ2-3, with D perhaps matching TRBD2 (6 bases). V was trimmed by 8 bases and J by 2 bases, leaving 17 bases between them. This CDR3 comprises 15 residues. Germline values: CDR1 SNHLY, CDR2 FYNNEI. CDR3 sequence reads: CASWSLAILTDTQYF. DNA for the CDR3: TGTGCCAGCTGGTCGCTAGCGATACTCACAGATACGCAGTATTTT.

The chain combines TRBV30 with TRBJ2-7, with 8 bases fitting TRBD2. Germline V gene lookup returns CDR1 GTSNPN and CDR2 SVGIG (reference sequence). V lost 4 bases to trimming and J lost 6 bases; unmatched junction nucleotides: 11. CDR3 length: 14 residues. CDR3 bases: TGTGCCTGGACCTCTCGGGAGGGCCACTTCGAGCAGTACTTC. Its translation is CAWTSREGHFEQYF.

This clone has just a few counts. V usage is TRBV5-1 and J usage is TRBJ2-1; 9 positions match TRBD1. V shed 3 bases and J 6 bases; nucleotides not matched to a gene: 10. The CDR3 is 16 residues long. Germline CDR1 and CDR2: SGHRS and YFSETQ. The CDR3 here is CASSYNGQGFVNEQFF. CDR3 nucleotides: TGCGCCAGCAGCTACAACGGACAGGGGTTTGTCAATGAGCAGTTCTTC.

The chain couples TRBV7-2 to TRBJ2-1; TRBD2 might be the D (6 bases). The V end was cut by 5 bases, the J end by 14 bases, with 13 bases between. Germline-derived CDR1 and CDR2 are SGHTA and FQGNSA. This CDR3 spans 11 amino acids. The CDR3 DNA is TGTGCCAGCAGCCAGAGGGGCGGGGAGTTCTTC. It yields the protein CASSQRGGEFF.

The rearrangement links TRBV5-4 to TRBJ2-1, with 9 bases fitting TRBD2. CDR3 size: 15 residues. V shed 0 bases, J shed 7 bases, and the junction held 5 bases outside the gene matches. CDR1 and CDR2 (germline): SGHNT, YYREEE (reference sequence). This chain's CDR3 is CASSLGGRAQNEQFF. The DNA for the CDR3 is TGTGCCAGCAGCTTGGGCGGGAGGGCCCAGAATGAGCAGTTCTTC.

The gene calls are TRBV7-3 and TRBJ2-5; no clear D gene. Germline V gene data show CDR1 as SGHTA and CDR2 as FQGTGA. With 4 bases removed from V and 2 bases from J, the gap between germline ends came to 11 bases. The CDR3 extends over 14 amino acids. The CDR3 sequence is CASSSNPGQETQYF. The CDR3 nucleotides read TGTGCCAGCAGCTCCAACCCGGGTCAAGAGACCCAGTACTTC.

A single count supports this clone. This chain connects TRBV5-6 to TRBJ1-2; D is unresolved. The length of the CDR3 is 13 residues. V was pared by 4 bases and J by 6 bases, with 13 bases between. CDR1 and CDR2 from the germline V gene are SGHDT and YYEEEE. The CDR3 region has the DNA TGTGCCAGCAGCGACATACAGAGAAATGGCTACACCTTC. It translates to CASSDIQRNGYTF.

This clone was found once. The chain uses TRBV12-3 or TRBV12-4 and TRBJ2-5; no definite D call. Trimming cost V 6 bases and J 5 bases, with 7 bases left between them. The CDR3 is 11 residues long. The DNA of the CDR3 is TGTGCCAGCAGAATCGAGGAGACCCAGTACTTC. Its protein product is CASRIEETQYF.

The V and J genes are TRBV5-4 and TRBJ2-3; 10 bases are a match to TRBD2. This CDR3 region has 16 residues. Germline-derived CDR1 and CDR2 are SGHNT and YYREEE (reference sequence). Trimming at V came to 3 bases and at J to 6 bases, leaving 10 bases not matched to a gene. CDR3 amino acids: CASSSREAGGGDTQYF. CDR3 DNA sequence: TGTGCCAGCAGCTCCCGGGAAGCGGGAGGGGGGGATACGCAGTATTTT.

This clone was picked up a small number of times. The chain is built from TRBV7-9 and TRBJ2-1; TRBD1 agrees at 8 bases. The trim removed 3 bases at V and 5 bases at J, leaving 6 bases unmatched. CDR1 and CDR2 from the germline V gene are SEHNR and FQNEAQ (reference sequence). The CDR3 consists of 15 residues. CDR3 amino acids: CASSFGQGLHNEQFF. CDR3 sequence (DNA): TGTGCCAGCAGCTTCGGACAGGGTCTCCACAATGAGCAGTTCTTC.

This clone occurred a few times. The rearrangement joins TRBV4-2 to TRBJ2-1, with TRBD1 as a possible D gene (6 bases). V was cut by 1 base and J by 7 bases, with 20 bases left in between. The CDR3 is 17 residues long. CDR1 LGHNA and CDR2 YNFKEQ come from the germline V gene. In DNA, the CDR3 is TGTGCCAGCAGCCAAGCCAGGGGATCCTCTGAAAGGAATGAGCAGTTCTTC. Translated, it gives CASSQARGSSERNEQFF.

This chain uses TRBV28 with TRBJ1-2; D remains unclear. CDR3 length: 16 residues. In germline, CDR1 is MDHEN, CDR2 SYDVKM. Trimming shortened V by 5 bases and J by 8 bases, and 24 bases separated the two germline ends. The CDR3 DNA is TGTGCCAGCAGTCCCACGCTTACCAGTCTTGCACGAGGCTACACCTTC. Protein: CASSPTLTSLARGYTF.

The chain recombines TRBV11-2 with TRBJ2-7; D unclear. Germline-derived CDR1 and CDR2 are SGHAT and FQNNGV. Trimming took 4 bases from V and 3 from J, leaving 4 bases between them. This CDR3 contains 11 residues. In nucleotides, the CDR3 is TGTGCCAGCAGCTCCCGCTACGAGCAGTACTTC. Translated: CASSSRYEQYF.

The V gene is TRBV24-1, the J gene TRBJ1-5; 7 bases align to TRBD1. The J segment lost 4 bases and the V segment lost 8 bases, leaving 4 bases of the junction unmatched. CDR1 and CDR2 (germline): KGHDR, SFDVKD. This CDR3 has 13 amino acids. The CDR3 spells CATMGTVNQPQHF. The CDR3, as DNA: TGTGCCACCATGGGGACAGTTAATCAGCCCCAGCATTTT.